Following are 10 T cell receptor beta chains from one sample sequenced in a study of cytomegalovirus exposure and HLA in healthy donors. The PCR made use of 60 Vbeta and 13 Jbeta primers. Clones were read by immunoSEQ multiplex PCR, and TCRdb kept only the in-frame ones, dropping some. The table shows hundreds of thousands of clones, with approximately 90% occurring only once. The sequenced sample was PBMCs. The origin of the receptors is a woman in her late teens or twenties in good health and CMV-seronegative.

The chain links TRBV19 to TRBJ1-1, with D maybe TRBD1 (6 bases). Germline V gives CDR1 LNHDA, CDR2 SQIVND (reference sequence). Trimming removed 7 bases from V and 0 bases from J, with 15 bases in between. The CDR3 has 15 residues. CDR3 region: CASTPLRDMNTEAFF. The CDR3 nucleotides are TGTGCCAGTACCCCTTTGAGGGACATGAACACTGAAGCTTTCTTT.

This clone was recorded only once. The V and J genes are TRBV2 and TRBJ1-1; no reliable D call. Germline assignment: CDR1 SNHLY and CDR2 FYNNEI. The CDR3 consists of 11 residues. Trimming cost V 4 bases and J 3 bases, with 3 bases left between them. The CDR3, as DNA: TGTGCCAGCAGTGTATACACTGAAGCTTTCTTT. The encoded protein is CASSVYTEAFF.

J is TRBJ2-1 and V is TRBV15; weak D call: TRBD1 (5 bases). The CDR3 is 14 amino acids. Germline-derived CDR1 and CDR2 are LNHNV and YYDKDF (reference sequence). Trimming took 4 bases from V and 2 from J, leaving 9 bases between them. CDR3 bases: TGTGCCACCAGCACGCCCAGGGCCTACAATGAGCAGTTCTTC. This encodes CATSTPRAYNEQFF.

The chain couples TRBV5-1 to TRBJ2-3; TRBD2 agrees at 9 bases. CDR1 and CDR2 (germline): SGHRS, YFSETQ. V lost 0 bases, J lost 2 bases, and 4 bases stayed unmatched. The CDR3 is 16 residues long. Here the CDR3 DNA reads TGCGCCAGCAGCTTGGAGACTAGCGGACACACAGATACGCAGTATTTT. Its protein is CASSLETSGHTDTQYF.

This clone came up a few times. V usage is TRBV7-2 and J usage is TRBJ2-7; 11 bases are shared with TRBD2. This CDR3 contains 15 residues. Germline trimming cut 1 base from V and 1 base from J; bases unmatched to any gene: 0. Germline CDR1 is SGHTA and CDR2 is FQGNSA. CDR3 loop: CASSLGLAGSYEQYF. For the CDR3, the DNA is TGTGCCAGCAGCTTAGGACTAGCGGGGTCCTACGAGCAGTACTTC.

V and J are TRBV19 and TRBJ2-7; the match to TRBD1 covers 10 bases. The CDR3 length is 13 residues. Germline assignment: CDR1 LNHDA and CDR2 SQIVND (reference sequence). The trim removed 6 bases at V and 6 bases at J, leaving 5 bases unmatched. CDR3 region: CASSSDRGLEQYF. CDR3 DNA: TGTGCCAGTAGCTCCGACAGGGGGCTCGAGCAGTACTTC. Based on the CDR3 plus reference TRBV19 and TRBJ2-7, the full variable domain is DGGITQSPKYLFRKEGQNVTLSCEQNLNHDAMYWYRQDPGQGLRLIYYSQIVNDFQKGDIAEGYSVSREKKESFPLTVTSAQKNPTAFYLCASSSDRGLEQYFGPGTRLTVT.

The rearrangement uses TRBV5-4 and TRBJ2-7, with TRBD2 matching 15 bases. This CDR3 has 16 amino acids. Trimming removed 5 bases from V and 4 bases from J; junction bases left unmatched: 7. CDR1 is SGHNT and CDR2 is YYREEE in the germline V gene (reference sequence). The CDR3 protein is CASSSGTSGGLYEQYF. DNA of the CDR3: TGTGCCAGCAGTTCCGGGACTAGCGGGGGGTTATACGAGCAGTACTTC.

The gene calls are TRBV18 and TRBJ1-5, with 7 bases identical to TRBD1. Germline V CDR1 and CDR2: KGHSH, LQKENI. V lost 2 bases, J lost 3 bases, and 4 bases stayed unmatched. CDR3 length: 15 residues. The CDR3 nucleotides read TGTGCCAGCTCACCAGGGCAGGGGGACAATCAGCCCCAGCATTTT. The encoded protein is CASSPGQGDNQPQHF.

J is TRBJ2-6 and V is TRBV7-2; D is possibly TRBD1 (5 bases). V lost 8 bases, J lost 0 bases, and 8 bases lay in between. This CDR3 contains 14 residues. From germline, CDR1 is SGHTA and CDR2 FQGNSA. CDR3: CASRQSSGANVLTF. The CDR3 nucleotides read TGTGCCAGCCGACAGTCCTCTGGGGCCAACGTCCTGACTTTC.

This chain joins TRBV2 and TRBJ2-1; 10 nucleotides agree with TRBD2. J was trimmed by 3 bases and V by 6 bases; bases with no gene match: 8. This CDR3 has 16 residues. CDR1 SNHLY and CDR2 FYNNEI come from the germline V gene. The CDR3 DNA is TGTGCCAGCAGACACAGGACTAGCGGAATCTACAATGAGCAGTTCTTC. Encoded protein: CASRHRTSGIYNEQFF.